The source of this T cell receptor beta chain is a study of T-cell reconstitution after alpha-beta-depleted transplantation in children. Unique molecular identifiers were used in preparing the TCRbeta library. TCRdb called the PCR reads again in MiXCR, with one record for every CDR3 protein. The sample lists about 180,000 distinct CDR3 sequences, more than 9.5% occurring once. The CDR3 runs to 19 residues. V lost 4 bases and J lost 2; bases outside the gene matches: 13. This clonotype came up many times. Specimen: PBMCs, collected before TCRalphabeta/CD19-depleted stem cell transplant. This receptor was taken from a boy aged 2 to 10 with acute myeloid leukemia, due to receive a stem cell transplant. The genes are TRBV12-3 or TRBV12-4 and TRBJ2-2, with TRBD2 matching 10 bases. The CDR3 bases are TGTGCCAGCAGTTCCAAGCGGGGGGGCCAATTTTCAAACACCGGGGAGCTGTTTTTT. Its translation: CASSSKRGGQFSNTGELFF.